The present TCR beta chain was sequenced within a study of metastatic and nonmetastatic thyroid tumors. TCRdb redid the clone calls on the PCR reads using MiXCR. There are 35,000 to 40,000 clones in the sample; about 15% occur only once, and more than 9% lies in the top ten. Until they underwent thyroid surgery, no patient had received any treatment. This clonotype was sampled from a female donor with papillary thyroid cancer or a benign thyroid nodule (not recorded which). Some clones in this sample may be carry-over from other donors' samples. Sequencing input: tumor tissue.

CDR3 loop: CASSIDTHWTGSGQPQHF. CDR3 sequence (DNA): TGTGCCAGTAGTATCGACACCCACTGGACAGGTTCGGGTCAGCCCCAGCATTTT. The chain has TRBV19 and TRBJ1-5, with 7 bases aligning to TRBD1. Germline V gene sequence: CDR1 LNHDA, CDR2 SQIVND (reference sequence). The CDR3 is 18 residues long. With 3 bases clipped from V and 6 bases from J, the junction kept 17 bases outside the gene matches.